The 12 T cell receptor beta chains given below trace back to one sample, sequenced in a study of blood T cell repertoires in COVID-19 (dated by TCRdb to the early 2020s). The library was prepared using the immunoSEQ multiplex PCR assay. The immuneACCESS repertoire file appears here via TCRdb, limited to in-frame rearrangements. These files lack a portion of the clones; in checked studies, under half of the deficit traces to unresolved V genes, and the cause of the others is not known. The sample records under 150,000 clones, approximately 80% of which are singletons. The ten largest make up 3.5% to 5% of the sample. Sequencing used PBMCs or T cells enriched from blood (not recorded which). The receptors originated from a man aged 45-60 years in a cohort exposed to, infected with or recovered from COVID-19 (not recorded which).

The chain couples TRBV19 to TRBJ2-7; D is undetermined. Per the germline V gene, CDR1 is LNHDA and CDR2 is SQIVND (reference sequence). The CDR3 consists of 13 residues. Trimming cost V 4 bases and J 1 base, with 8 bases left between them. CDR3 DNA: TGTGCCAGTAGTAGGCCAGATTCCTACGAGCAGTACTTC. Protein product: CASSRPDSYEQYF.

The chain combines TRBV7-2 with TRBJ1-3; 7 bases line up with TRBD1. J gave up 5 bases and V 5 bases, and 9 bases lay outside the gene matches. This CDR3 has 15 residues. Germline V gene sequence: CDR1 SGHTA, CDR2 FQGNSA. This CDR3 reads CASSASRGARNTIYF. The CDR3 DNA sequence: TGTGCCAGCAGCGCTTCCAGGGGGGCAAGAAACACCATATATTTT.

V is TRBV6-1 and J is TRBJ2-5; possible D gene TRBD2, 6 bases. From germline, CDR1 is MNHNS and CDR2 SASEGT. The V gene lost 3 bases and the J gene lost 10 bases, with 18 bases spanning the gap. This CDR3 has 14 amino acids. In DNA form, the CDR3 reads TGTGCCAGCAGTGAGCGGCCAGCGAGGGAGGTCCAGTACTTC. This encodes CASSERPAREVQYF.

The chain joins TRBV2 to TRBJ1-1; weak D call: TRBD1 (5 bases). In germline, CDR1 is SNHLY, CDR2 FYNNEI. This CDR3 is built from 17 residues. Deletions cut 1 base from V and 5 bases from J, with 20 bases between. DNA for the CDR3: TGTGCCAGCAGTGAAGAAACCACATCTCAGGGAATGACTGAAGCTTTCTTT. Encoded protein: CASSEETTSQGMTEAFF.

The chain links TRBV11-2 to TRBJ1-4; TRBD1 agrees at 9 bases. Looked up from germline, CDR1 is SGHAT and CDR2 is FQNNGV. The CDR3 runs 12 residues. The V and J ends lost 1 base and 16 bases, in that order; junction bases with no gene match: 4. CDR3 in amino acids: CASSLGVGQGFF. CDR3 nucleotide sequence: TGTGCCAGCAGCTTAGGGGTGGGACAGGGGTTTTTT.

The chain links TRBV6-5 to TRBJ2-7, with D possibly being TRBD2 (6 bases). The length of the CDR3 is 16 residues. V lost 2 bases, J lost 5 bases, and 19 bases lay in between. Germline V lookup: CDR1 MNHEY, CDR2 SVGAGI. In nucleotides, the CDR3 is TGTGCCAGCAGTTACGGCGGTCTAGCGAGACGGGACGAGCAGTACTTC. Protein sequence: CASSYGGLARRDEQYF.

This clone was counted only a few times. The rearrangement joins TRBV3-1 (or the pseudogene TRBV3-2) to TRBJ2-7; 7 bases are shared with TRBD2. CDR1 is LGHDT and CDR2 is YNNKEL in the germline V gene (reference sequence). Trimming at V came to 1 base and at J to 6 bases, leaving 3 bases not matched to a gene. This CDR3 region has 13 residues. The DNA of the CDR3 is TGTGCCAGCAGCCAAGTTTCGGGAGGCGAGCAGTACTTC. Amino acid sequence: CASSQVSGGEQYF.

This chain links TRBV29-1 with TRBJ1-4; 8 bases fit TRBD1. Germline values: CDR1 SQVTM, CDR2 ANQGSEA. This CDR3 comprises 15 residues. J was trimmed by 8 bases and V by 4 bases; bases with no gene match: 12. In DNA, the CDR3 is TGCAGCGTTGGGTTTGCGACAGGGGTCGGCGAAAAACTGTTTTTT. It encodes CSVGFATGVGEKLFF.

The CDR3 sequence: CAISENGRRGTDTQYF. DNA for the CDR3: TGTGCCATCAGTGAAAACGGGAGGAGGGGCACAGATACGCAGTATTTT. The genes are TRBV10-3 and TRBJ2-3; TRBD2 agrees at 7 bases. Trimming removed 3 bases from V and 1 base from J; junction bases left unmatched: 7. Germline-derived CDR1 and CDR2 are ENHRY and SYGVKD. The CDR3 extends over 16 amino acids.

The CDR3: CASSGRESPYEQYF. CDR3 DNA sequence: TGTGCCAGCAGTGGCCGGGAGTCCCCCTACGAGCAGTACTTC. The chain is built from TRBV25-1 and TRBJ2-7; D perhaps matches TRBD2 (6 bases). The CDR3 has 14 amino acids. The V gene lost 4 bases and the J gene lost 2 bases, with 12 bases spanning the gap. In germline, CDR1 is MGHDK, CDR2 SYGVNS.

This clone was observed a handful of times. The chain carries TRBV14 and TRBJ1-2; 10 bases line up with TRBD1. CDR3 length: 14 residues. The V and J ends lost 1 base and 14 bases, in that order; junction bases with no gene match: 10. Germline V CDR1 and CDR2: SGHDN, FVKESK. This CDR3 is CASSQVGDRGTRTF. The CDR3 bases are TGTGCCAGCAGCCAAGTGGGGGACAGGGGCACCCGGACCTTC.

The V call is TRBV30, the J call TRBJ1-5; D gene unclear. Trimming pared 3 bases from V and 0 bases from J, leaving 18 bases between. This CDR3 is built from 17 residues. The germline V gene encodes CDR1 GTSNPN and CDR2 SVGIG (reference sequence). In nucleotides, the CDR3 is TGTGCCTGGAGCGGAGGATTAACAGATAATAGCAATCAGCCCCAGCATTTT. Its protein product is CAWSGGLTDNSNQPQHF.